The following is a T cell receptor (beta chain) sequence with its context. The repertoire was sequenced with immunoSEQ multiplex PCR; TCRdb's copy has only in-frame clones and lacks some. The sample includes 200,000 to 250,000 clones, roughly 79% of them seen just once. The data stem from a study of cytotoxic CD8 clonotypes in ibrutinib-treated CLL. The receptor was derived from a human donor with chronic lymphocytic leukemia. This material consisted of PBMCs, taken after 12 months of ibrutinib treatment.

The CDR3 DNA reads as TGTGCCTGGAGCGACAGGGGGGCTAACTATGGCTACACCTTC. Translation gives CAWSDRGANYGYTF. This rearrangement joins TRBV30 to TRBJ1-2, with TRBD1 matching 9 bases. Losses at the gene ends were 3 bases for V and 0 bases for J; bases not matched to a gene: 2. The CDR3 totals 14 residues. CDR1 is GTSNPN, CDR2 SVGIG, per germline (reference sequence).